The rows below give T cell receptor beta chains drawn from one sample of a study of monozygotic twins with inflammatory bowel disease. TCRdb reprocessed the 5' RACE reads and stores each CDR3 protein as one record, lacking DNA. The sample includes just over 300,000 distinct CDR3 sequences. The sample consisted of blood. The receptors here all came from a human donor with ulcerative colitis or Crohn's disease, or a healthy co-twin of an affected twin (not recorded which). CDR3s include the opening cysteine and the closing phenylalanine or tryptophan. The order of the fields is V gene, J gene, CDR3 protein.

v_call: TRBV9
j_call: TRBJ2-6
cdr3_aa: CASSVEHSGANVLTF

v_call: TRBV24-1
j_call: TRBJ1-5
cdr3_aa: CATSGNQGRGNQPQHF

v_call: TRBV14
j_call: TRBJ1-2
cdr3_aa: CACSLGQTYGYTF

v_call: TRBV12-3/TRBV12-4
j_call: TRBJ1-3
cdr3_aa: CASSTRTENTIYF

v_call: TRBV20-1
j_call: TRBJ1-5
cdr3_aa: CSARVRTNQPQHF

v_call: TRBV6-1
j_call: TRBJ1-3
cdr3_aa: CASSKLVRGSGNTIYF

v_call: TRBV3-1
j_call: TRBJ2-7
cdr3_aa: CASSQDGLAGSDEQYF

v_call: TRBV10-2
j_call: TRBJ2-2
cdr3_aa: CAARLAGGVGTGELFF

v_call: TRBV6-1
j_call: TRBJ1-5
cdr3_aa: CASSPSWRGNQPQHF

v_call: TRBV28
j_call: TRBJ2-7
cdr3_aa: CASSPPRGRGYEQYF

v_call: TRBV6-5
j_call: TRBJ2-5
cdr3_aa: CASSYIGGAISQETQYF

v_call: TRBV7-9
j_call: TRBJ2-7
cdr3_aa: CASSPTGGVEQYF

v_call: TRBV7-9
j_call: TRBJ2-5
cdr3_aa: CASSELAGVETQYF

v_call: TRBV7-9
j_call: TRBJ2-1
cdr3_aa: CASSLVAELGEQFF

v_call: TRBV7-8
j_call: TRBJ2-7
cdr3_aa: CASSLGTGSLSYEQYF

v_call: TRBV29-1
j_call: TRBJ2-3
cdr3_aa: CSVFGYVTDTQYF

v_call: TRBV5-1
j_call: TRBJ2-1
cdr3_aa: CASSLPSGSNNEQFF

v_call: TRBV20-1
j_call: TRBJ2-7
cdr3_aa: CSARDRRGGGGYEQYF

v_call: TRBV5-5
j_call: TRBJ2-6
cdr3_aa: CASNPPGANVLTF

v_call: TRBV2
j_call: TRBJ2-6
cdr3_aa: CASRGGRKEQGSGANVLTF

v_call: TRBV6-5
j_call: TRBJ2-1
cdr3_aa: CASSSFGGVVEQFF

v_call: TRBV24-1
j_call: TRBJ2-3
cdr3_aa: CATGQGGVDTQYF

v_call: TRBV4-3
j_call: TRBJ2-2
cdr3_aa: CASSQVGMRANTGELFF

v_call: TRBV5-4
j_call: TRBJ1-1
cdr3_aa: CASSDGDRGRAEAFF

v_call: TRBV5-1
j_call: TRBJ2-7
cdr3_aa: CASSFDQGKQYF

v_call: TRBV18
j_call: TRBJ2-3
cdr3_aa: CASTSSRDRVADTQYF

v_call: TRBV28
j_call: TRBJ2-3
cdr3_aa: CASSLSGGASHTQYF

v_call: TRBV20-1
j_call: TRBJ2-1
cdr3_aa: CSENSGESNEQFF

v_call: TRBV7-2
j_call: TRBJ2-1
cdr3_aa: CASSLGQGALGNEQFF

v_call: TRBV7-2
j_call: TRBJ2-5
cdr3_aa: CASSLGQGIVGQYF

v_call: TRBV20-1
j_call: TRBJ2-1
cdr3_aa: CSEAGLVYNEQFF

v_call: TRBV5-1
j_call: TRBJ2-7
cdr3_aa: CASSRSGLAGTISYEQYF

v_call: TRBV3-1
j_call: TRBJ1-6
cdr3_aa: CAASGGTANSPLHF

v_call: TRBV25-1
j_call: TRBJ2-2
cdr3_aa: CASSGRARTNTGELFF

v_call: TRBV7-2
j_call: TRBJ1-5
cdr3_aa: CASSVGRPANQPQHF

v_call: TRBV6-2/TRBV6-3
j_call: TRBJ1-5
cdr3_aa: CASSYSIGGEGQPQHF

v_call: TRBV12-3/TRBV12-4
j_call: TRBJ1-2
cdr3_aa: CASTVQGALTYGYTF

v_call: TRBV27
j_call: TRBJ1-2
cdr3_aa: CASSLLPGGEYGYTF

v_call: TRBV12-3/TRBV12-4
j_call: TRBJ2-3
cdr3_aa: CASSSSQPGADTQYF

v_call: TRBV28
j_call: TRBJ1-4
cdr3_aa: CASRQTGKAEKLFF

v_call: TRBV9
j_call: TRBJ2-1
cdr3_aa: CASSLGTGSRNEQFF

v_call: TRBV7-9
j_call: TRBJ2-3
cdr3_aa: CASTPGTDTQYF

v_call: TRBV6-2/TRBV6-3
j_call: TRBJ1-2
cdr3_aa: CASTYSGGRHGYTF

v_call: TRBV10-3
j_call: TRBJ2-3
cdr3_aa: CAISERDFVVDTQYF

v_call: TRBV6-1
j_call: TRBJ2-1
cdr3_aa: CASMAGGSFEQFF

v_call: TRBV5-1
j_call: TRBJ2-3
cdr3_aa: CATSQDRVTDTQYF